The rows below give T cell receptor beta chains drawn from one sample of a study of early T cells in non-severe SARS-CoV-2 infection. TCRdb used MiXCR to reprocess the 5' RACE reads, holding one entry per CDR3 protein. This repertoire shows over 60,000 distinct CDR3 sequences, roughly 9.1% found once; its top ten account for 7.6%. The sample in question was whole blood, obtained at baseline. The receptors were sampled from an adult who was a healthcare worker with PCR-confirmed SARS-CoV-2 infection or an uninfected control (not recorded which). Both conserved end residues are part of each CDR3. Fields, in order: D gene, V gene, J gene, CDR3 length, clone size, CDR3 protein, CDR3 DNA. A D gene is named only where the DNA matches it firmly. Only part of the rows carry a size: once, few, many, or a class if the clone is expanded.

TRBD2	TRBV5-1	TRBJ2-7	15	many	CASSPLRGGLDEQYF	TGCGCCAGCAGCCCCCTGCGGGGGGGCCTTGACGAGCAGTACTTC
-	TRBV7-9	TRBJ1-6	13	few	CASSFSTNSPLHF	TGTGCCAGCAGCTTCTCCACCAATTCACCCCTCCACTTT
TRBD2	TRBV11-3	TRBJ2-3	15	-	CASSLGLASTDTQYF	TGTGCCAGCAGCTTAGGACTAGCAAGCACAGATACGCAGTATTTT
-	TRBV4-1	TRBJ1-2	14	many	CASSQPKIPYGYTF	TGCGCCAGCAGCCAACCTAAGATACCATATGGCTACACCTTC
-	TRBV5-1	TRBJ2-2	15	-	CASSLGAVYPGELFF	TGCGCCAGCAGCTTGGGCGCGGTGTACCCCGGGGAGCTGTTTTTT
-	TRBV12-3/TRBV12-4	TRBJ1-1	13	many	CASSFRDNTEAFF	TGTGCCAGCAGTTTCCGGGACAACACTGAAGCTTTCTTT
-	TRBV6-5	TRBJ2-1	14	few	CASSVRDTDNEQFF	TGTGCCAGCAGCGTACGGGACACAGACAATGAGCAGTTCTTC
-	TRBV2	TRBJ2-5	14	-	CASTGTSEWETQYF	TGTGCCAGCACCGGGACCTCTGAATGGGAGACCCAGTACTTC
TRBD1	TRBV7-2	TRBJ1-2	16	-	CASSLKRGPFNYGYTF	TGTGCCAGCAGCTTAAAGAGGGGGCCTTTTAACTATGGCTACACCTTC
TRBD2	TRBV7-6	TRBJ2-1	13	few	CASSFRPGGEQFF	TGTGCCAGCAGCTTTAGGCCGGGGGGTGAGCAGTTCTTC
TRBD2	TRBV20-1	TRBJ2-1	15	-	CSARNRLAGNNEQFF	TGCAGTGCTAGAAATAGACTAGCGGGGAACAATGAGCAGTTCTTC
TRBD1	TRBV14	TRBJ1-1	13	many	CASSPQRTGGAFF	TGTGCCAGCAGCCCCCAAAGGACAGGGGGAGCTTTCTTT
TRBD1	TRBV6-5	TRBJ1-6	19	many	CASSEVGQGSRTYNSPLHF	TGTGCCAGCAGTGAGGTGGGACAGGGATCAAGGACCTATAATTCACCCCTCCACTTT
TRBD1	TRBV4-2	TRBJ1-1	13	many	CASSHDRVTEAFF	TGTGCCAGCAGCCATGACAGGGTCACTGAAGCTTTCTTT
TRBD1	TRBV11-3	TRBJ2-2	16	many	CASSLASPGGTGELFF	TGTGCCAGCAGCTTAGCTTCTCCAGGGGGCACCGGGGAGCTGTTTTTT
-	TRBV5-4	TRBJ2-1	11	-	CASSLINEQFF	TGTGCCAGCAGCTTGATAAATGAGCAGTTCTTC
-	TRBV6-6	TRBJ1-5	11	few	CASSYAEAQHF	TGTGCCAGCAGTTACGCCGAGGCCCAGCATTTT
-	TRBV6-5	TRBJ1-4	16	few	CASSYTSTQNNEKLFF	TGTGCCAGCAGTTACACCTCGACACAAAATAATGAAAAACTGTTTTTT
TRBD1	TRBV7-9	TRBJ2-4	12	many	CASTKDRGIQYF	TGTGCCAGCACCAAGGACAGGGGCATTCAGTACTTC
-	TRBV9	TRBJ2-3	15	-	CASSVSGTSTDTQYF	TGTGCCAGCAGCGTATCCGGGACTAGCACAGATACGCAGTATTTT
TRBD2	TRBV5-1	TRBJ2-3	18	-	CASSPRTGLAGGTDTQYF	TGCGCCAGCAGCCCCAGGACGGGACTAGCGGGGGGCACAGATACGCAGTATTTT
-	TRBV10-3	TRBJ2-2	12	many	CAISELPGELFF	TGTGCCATCAGTGAATTACCCGGGGAGCTGTTTTTT
-	TRBV20-1	TRBJ1-6	13	-	CSARSPVGSPLHF	TGCAGTGCTAGATCCCCAGTAGGTTCACCCCTCCACTTT
TRBD2	TRBV5-1	TRBJ2-5	15	many	CASSLASSGGETQYF	TGCGCCAGCAGCTTGGCTAGCAGCGGGGGAGAGACCCAGTACTTC
-	TRBV20-1	TRBJ1-1	10	many	CSALDTEAFF	TGCAGTGCCTTAGACACTGAAGCTTTCTTT
TRBD2	TRBV6-4	TRBJ2-2	17	-	CASSVSSGSSNTGELFF	TGTGCCAGCAGTGTTTCTAGCGGATCCTCGAACACCGGGGAGCTGTTTTTT
TRBD2	TRBV27	TRBJ2-3	15	many	CASTLRAGGGDTQYF	TGTGCCAGCACCTTAAGAGCGGGGGGTGGAGATACGCAGTATTTT
-	TRBV4-3	TRBJ2-2	16	-	CASSQGLGSNTGELFF	TGCGCCAGCAGCCAAGGGTTGGGGTCAAACACCGGGGAGCTGTTTTTT
TRBD2	TRBV11-2	TRBJ2-3	16	few	CASSLGGGAGTDTQYF	TGTGCCAGCAGCCTTGGCGGGGGGGCCGGCACAGATACGCAGTATTTT
TRBD1	TRBV6-5	TRBJ1-2	14	many	CASSSPGQGTGYTF	TGTGCCAGCAGTTCCCCGGGACAGGGGACCGGCTACACCTTC
TRBD2	TRBV5-1	TRBJ2-7	14	few	CASSLGAAGTEQYF	TGCGCCAGCAGCTTGGGGGCAGCGGGGACCGAGCAGTACTTC
-	TRBV7-8	TRBJ1-1	12	many	CASSPWNTEAFF	TGTGCCAGCAGCCCGTGGAACACTGAAGCTTTCTTT